Below, one TCR beta chain is given with its context. The PCR used 60 Vbeta and 13 Jbeta primers. Only in-frame clones appear in the TCRdb table, and some are missing; sequencing was by immunoSEQ multiplex PCR. The sample includes around 260,000 clones, 80% of them seen just once. This sample stems from a study of cytomegalovirus exposure and HLA in healthy donors. The CDR3 loop spans 16 amino acids. Germline V gene sequence: CDR1 MNHNY, CDR2 SVGAGI (reference sequence). J gave up 4 bases and V 2 bases, and 10 bases lay outside the gene matches. Sequences were obtained from PBMCs. This chain joins TRBV6-6 and TRBJ1-2; 7 bases map to TRBD1. The receptor was isolated from a girl aged 2 to 10 in good health and CMV-seronegative. CDR3 region: CASSYGRRGRPYGYTF. The CDR3 coding sequence is TGTGCCAGCAGTTACGGTCGGAGGGGGCGTCCCTATGGCTACACCTTC.